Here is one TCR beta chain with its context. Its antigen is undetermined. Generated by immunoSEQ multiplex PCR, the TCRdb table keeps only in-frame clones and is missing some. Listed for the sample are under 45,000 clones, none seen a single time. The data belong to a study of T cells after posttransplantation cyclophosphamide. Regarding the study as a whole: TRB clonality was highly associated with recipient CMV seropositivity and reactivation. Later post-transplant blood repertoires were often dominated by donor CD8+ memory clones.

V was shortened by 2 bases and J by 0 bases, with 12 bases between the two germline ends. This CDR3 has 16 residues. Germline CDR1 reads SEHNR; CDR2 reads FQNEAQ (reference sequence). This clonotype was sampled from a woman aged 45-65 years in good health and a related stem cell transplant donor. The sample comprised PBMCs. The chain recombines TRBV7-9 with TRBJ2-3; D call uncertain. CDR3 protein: CASSLNALSSTDTQYF. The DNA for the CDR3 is TGTGCCAGCAGCTTAAACGCTCTATCTAGCACAGATACGCAGTATTTT. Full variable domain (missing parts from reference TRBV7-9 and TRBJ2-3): DTGVSQNPRHKITKRGQNVTFRCDPISEHNRLYWYRQTLGQGPEFLTYFQNEAQLEKSRLLSDRFSAERPKGSFSTLEIQRTEQGDSAMYLCASSLNALSSTDTQYFGPGTRLTVL.